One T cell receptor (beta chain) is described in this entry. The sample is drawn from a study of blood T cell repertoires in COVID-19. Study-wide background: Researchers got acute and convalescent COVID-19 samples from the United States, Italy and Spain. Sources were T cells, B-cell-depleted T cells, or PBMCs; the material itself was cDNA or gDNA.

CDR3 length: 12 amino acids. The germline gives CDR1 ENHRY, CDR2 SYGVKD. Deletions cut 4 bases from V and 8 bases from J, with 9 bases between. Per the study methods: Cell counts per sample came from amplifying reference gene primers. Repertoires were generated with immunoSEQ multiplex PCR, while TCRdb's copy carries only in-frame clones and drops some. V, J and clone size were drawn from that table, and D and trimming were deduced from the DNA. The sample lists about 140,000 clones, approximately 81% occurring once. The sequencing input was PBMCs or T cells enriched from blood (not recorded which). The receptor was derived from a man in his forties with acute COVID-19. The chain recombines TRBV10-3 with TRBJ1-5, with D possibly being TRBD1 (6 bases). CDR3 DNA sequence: TGTGCCATCAGTGGGGGGGGCGAGCCCCAGCATTTT. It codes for CAISGGGEPQHF.